Below, 30 T cell receptor beta chains from the same sample are listed, as sequenced in a study of HIV-infected patients and healthy controls. Whole blood was used without fractionation, so all unsorted peripheral T cells were included. Reverse transcription used 450 to 550 ng RNA and constant-region primers for alpha and beta. Alpha and beta chain libraries were made separately by chain-specific third strand synthesis with multiplexing indices. TCRdb independently ran MiXCR on the 5' RACE reads; one entry per CDR3 protein. The sample carries thousands of distinct CDR3 sequences, about 20% recorded once. The source was blood, collected before antiretroviral therapy. Source of these receptors: an adult with HIV infection.

V and J are TRBV5-1 and TRBJ2-5; 7 bases are a match to TRBD2. The germline V gene encodes CDR1 SGHRS and CDR2 YFSETQ. This CDR3 is built from 14 residues. V shed 5 bases, J shed 2 bases, and the junction held 6 bases outside the gene matches. The CDR3: CASSATGLQETQYF. As DNA, the CDR3 is TGCGCCAGCAGTGCCACGGGACTACAAGAGACCCAGTACTTC. Based on the CDR3 plus reference TRBV5-1 and TRBJ2-5, the full variable domain is KAGVTQTPRYLIKTRGQQVTLSCSPISGHRSVSWYQQTPGQGLQFLFEYFSETQRNKGNFPGRFSGRQFSNSRSEMNVSTLELGDSALYLCASSATGLQETQYFGPGTRLLVL.

In this sample, this clonotype is medium-sized. This chain links TRBV20-1 with TRBJ2-1, with a possible D match to TRBD1 (6 bases). Trimming took off 5 bases at V and 10 bases at J, with 15 bases between the two ends. Germline V gene data show CDR1 as DFQATT and CDR2 as SNEGSKA (reference sequence). The CDR3 has 12 residues. The CDR3 spells CSALSRGGEQFF. CDR3 coding DNA: TGCAGTGCTCTCAGCAGGGGTGGCGAGCAGTTCTTC.

The chain uses TRBV7-2 and TRBJ2-5; perhaps TRBD2 as D (6 bases). The CDR3 has 15 residues. The ends were cut back, 1 base at V and 3 bases at J, with 12 bases in the middle. The germline CDR1 and CDR2 sequences are SGHTA and FQGNSA. CDR3 bases: TGTGCCAGCAGCTTAGATAGGGCGGGGAAAGAGACCCAGTACTTC. Encoded protein: CASSLDRAGKETQYF.

This clonotype was counted only a few times. The chain uses TRBV6-1 and TRBJ2-1, with a possible D match to TRBD1 (7 bases). V lost 2 bases, J lost 6 bases, and 17 bases lay in between. Per the germline V gene, CDR1 is MNHNS and CDR2 is SASEGT. This CDR3 region has 16 residues. CDR3 residues: CASSEISAGGSNEQFF. The CDR3 DNA sequence: TGTGCCAGCAGTGAAATCTCAGCAGGGGGGTCCAATGAGCAGTTCTTC.

Details on this clonotype: Just one base apart from a much larger clone, this may be a read error. V and J are TRBV5-1 and TRBJ1-1; the match to TRBD1 covers 8 bases. This CDR3 region has 14 residues. CDR1 and CDR2 from the germline V gene are SGHRS and YFSETQ. CDR3 residues: CASRTGGLSTEGFF. In nucleotides, the CDR3 is TGCGCCAGCAGAACAGGGGGGCTGAGTACTGAAGGTTTCTTT.

Judged by abundance, this clonotype is large. The V call is TRBV6-5, the J call TRBJ1-1; tentatively, D is TRBD1 (5 bases). Per the germline V gene, CDR1 is MNHEY and CDR2 is SVGAGI. Trimming cost V 0 bases and J 1 base, with 12 bases left between them. The CDR3 runs to 16 residues. The CDR3 protein is CASSYSGPGWNTEAFF. CDR3 nucleotide sequence: TGTGCCAGCAGTTACTCAGGACCAGGGTGGAACACTGAAGCTTTCTTT.

This clonotype is deemed medium-sized. V usage is TRBV7-9 and J usage is TRBJ2-6; D tentatively fits TRBD1 or TRBD2 (5 bases each). CDR1 and CDR2 from the germline V gene are SEHNR and FQNEAQ (reference sequence). V lost 6 bases and J 6 bases, leaving 21 bases between the germline ends. CDR3 length: 17 residues. The CDR3 reads CASSSTPGTSLANVLTF. The CDR3 coding sequence is TGTGCCAGCAGTTCTACCCCCGGGACCTCCCTGGCCAACGTCCTGACTTTC. The full variable domain, completed using reference TRBV7-9 and TRBJ2-6, is DTGVSQNPRHKITKRGQNVTFRCDPISEHNRLYWYRQTLGQGPEFLTYFQNEAQLEKSRLLSDRFSAERPKGSFSTLEIQRTEQGDSAMYLCASSSTPGTSLANVLTFGAGSRLTVL.

This clonotype is categorized as medium-sized. The J gene is TRBJ1-1, the V gene TRBV4-1, with no clear D. The CDR3 spans 11 residues. Trimming took off 1 base at V and 5 bases at J, with 2 bases between the two ends. Per the germline V gene, CDR1 is MGHRA and CDR2 is YSYEKL. This CDR3 is CASSQGTEAFF. CDR3 coding DNA: TGCGCCAGCAGCCAAGGGACTGAAGCTTTCTTT.

The chain employs TRBV5-6 and TRBJ2-7, with TRBD1 matching over 7 bases. The CDR3 loop spans 16 amino acids. Trimming took 0 bases from V and 2 from J; bases not matched to a gene: 8. CDR1 SGHDT and CDR2 YYEEEE come from the germline V gene. The CDR3 bases are TGTGCCAGCAGCTTGGGCCTGGGGACAGATACCTACGAGCAGTACTTC. It is translated as CASSLGLGTDTYEQYF.

This clonotype ranks as medium-sized. The CDR3 reads CASSILVRDRDAGELFF. CDR3 DNA sequence: TGCGCCAGCAGCATCCTGGTCCGGGACAGGGACGCCGGGGAGCTGTTTTTT. The gene calls are TRBV5-1 and TRBJ2-2; 9 bases align to TRBD1. V lost 4 bases, J lost 6 bases, and 13 bases stayed unmatched. From germline, CDR1 is SGHRS and CDR2 YFSETQ. This CDR3 has 17 residues.

The J gene is TRBJ2-3, the V gene TRBV5-1; D possibly corresponds to TRBD2 (6 bases). The germline V and J ends were trimmed by 6 bases and 1 base, with 12 bases remaining between them. CDR3 length equals 14 residues. Germline V gene lookup returns CDR1 SGHRS and CDR2 YFSETQ. CDR3 protein: CASTSGGGTDTQYF. CDR3 nucleotide sequence: TGCGCCAGCACCTCGGGCGGGGGCACAGATACGCAGTATTTT. The entire variable domain, with the rest obtained from reference TRBV5-1 and TRBJ2-3, is as follows: KAGVTQTPRYLIKTRGQQVTLSCSPISGHRSVSWYQQTPGQGLQFLFEYFSETQRNKGNFPGRFSGRQFSNSRSEMNVSTLELGDSALYLCASTSGGGTDTQYFGPGTRLTVL.

Sample share makes this clonotype medium-sized. The V and J genes are TRBV18 and TRBJ1-1; a weak D match, TRBD1 (5 bases). The CDR3 spans 13 residues. Germline V gene lookup returns CDR1 KGHSH and CDR2 LQKENI. Trimming stripped 3 bases from V and 1 base from J, with 6 bases between. The CDR3 region is CASSPGQNTEAFF. The CDR3 region has the DNA TGTGCCAGCTCACCGGGGCAGAACACTGAAGCTTTCTTT.

This clonotype is medium-sized by share. The chain recombines TRBV5-5 with TRBJ1-5, with D perhaps TRBD1 (6 bases). The CDR3 is 15 amino acids. The germline V and J ends were trimmed by 0 bases and 5 bases, with 12 bases remaining between them. From germline, CDR1 is SGHKS and CDR2 YYEKEE (reference sequence). CDR3 region: CASSLGTGTDQPQHF. CDR3 DNA: TGTGCCAGCAGCTTGGGTACAGGGACTGATCAGCCCCAGCATTTT.

The rearrangement joins TRBV5-8 to TRBJ1-5; weak D call: TRBD1 (5 bases). This CDR3 comprises 18 residues. The ends were cut back, 4 bases at V and 1 base at J, with 21 bases in the middle. CDR1 is SGHTS and CDR2 is YDEGEE in the germline V gene. CDR3 sequence reads: CASSQGGAVGLSNQPQHF. The CDR3 DNA reads TGTGCCAGCAGCCAAGGCGGGGCTGTGGGATTAAGCAATCAGCCCCAGCATTTT.

By share, this clonotype counts as medium-sized. A read error may account for a junction end that differs from germline. The CDR3 DNA reads TGTGCTAGCAGCCGGGACCGCCAAGAGACCCAGTACTTC. Encoded protein: CASSRDRQETQYF. The rearrangement links TRBV7-7 to TRBJ2-5; D possibly uses TRBD1 or TRBD2 (5 bases each). Per germline, CDR1 SSHAT and CDR2 FNYEAQ (reference sequence). The CDR3 totals 13 residues.

J is TRBJ2-2 and V is TRBV5-1, with a tentative D call TRBD1 (5 bases). CDR1 and CDR2 (germline): SGHRS, YFSETQ. The CDR3 is made up of 16 amino acids. The ends were cut back, 3 bases at V and 1 base at J, with 13 bases in the middle. In DNA form, the CDR3 reads TGCGCCAGCAGCTGGGTAGGACACCAGAACACCGGGGAGCTGTTTTTT. This codes for CASSWVGHQNTGELFF.

This clonotype is medium-sized. The CDR3 bases are TGTGCCAGCAGCCGGGGGTCCGGAGCGGGGGGGCCAGGGTCCAATGAGCAGTTCTTC. It specifies CASSRGSGAGGPGSNEQFF. J is TRBJ2-1 and V is TRBV5-4, with 10 bases matching TRBD2. This CDR3 has 19 amino acids. In germline, CDR1 is SGHNT, CDR2 YYREEE (reference sequence). V trimming: 4 bases; J trimming: 6 bases; junction bases outside the gene matches: 19.

By sample fraction, this clonotype is medium-sized. The gene calls are TRBV4-3 and TRBJ2-1, with 12 bases fitting TRBD2. The germline V gene encodes CDR1 LGHNA and CDR2 YSLEER. The length of the CDR3 is 18 residues. Germline trimming cut 0 bases from V and 4 bases from J; bases unmatched to any gene: 7. CDR3 sequence reads: CASSQDPLLAGGYNEQFF. CDR3 in DNA: TGCGCCAGCAGCCAAGATCCCCTTCTAGCGGGGGGGTACAATGAGCAGTTCTTC.

This clonotype was counted only a few times. V gene TRBV6-2 or TRBV6-3 combines with J gene TRBJ1-2; the D is unclear. The CDR3 runs to 12 residues. V was pared by 6 bases and J by 5 bases, with 10 bases between. Germline CDR1 MNHEY, CDR2 SVGEGT. CDR3 bases: TGTGCCAGCAGGGAGAACCCATATGGCTACACCTTC. Protein sequence: CASRENPYGYTF.

As for this clonotype: Since the CDR3 does not end with the conserved phenylalanine or tryptophan, this likely comes from a read error. The CDR3 DNA reads as TGCGCCAGCAGCTTGGAGGCATTTAGAACTGATGGCTACACCTTA. It encodes CASSLEAFRTDGYTL. V usage is TRBV5-1 and J usage is TRBJ1-2; no clear D gene. The CDR3 is 15 amino acids. Trimming cost V 0 bases and J 6 bases, with 15 bases left between them. Germline V gene sequence: CDR1 SGHRS, CDR2 YFSETQ.

Written as DNA, the CDR3 is TGTGCCAGTAGGATCTCCGGCGGAGGCTACACCTTC. Protein sequence: CASRISGGGYTF. The V call is TRBV19, the J call TRBJ1-2, with D uncertain. Germline CDR1 reads LNHDA; CDR2 reads SQIVND (reference sequence). V was cut by 6 bases and J by 8 bases, with 13 bases left in between. The CDR3 spans 12 residues.

By share, this clonotype ranks as medium-sized. This chain links TRBV5-1 with TRBJ2-7; no definite D call. Germline V lookup: CDR1 SGHRS, CDR2 YFSETQ. Trimming removed 2 bases from V and 5 bases from J, with 14 bases in between. This CDR3 comprises 14 residues. The CDR3 sequence: CASSLKEQEDEQYF. The CDR3 coding sequence is TGCGCCAGCAGCTTAAAGGAGCAGGAAGACGAGCAGTACTTC.

This clonotype is deemed medium-sized (0.01 to 0.1%). V and J are TRBV6-6 and TRBJ1-4, with D possibly being TRBD1 (5 bases). Germline CDR1 and CDR2: MNHNY and SVGAGI (reference sequence). V gave up 7 bases and J gave up 3 bases, with 21 bases separating them. The length of the CDR3 is 17 residues. CDR3 amino acids: CASTPGQPMPPNEKLFF. CDR3 nucleotide sequence: TGTGCCAGCACCCCGGGGCAGCCAATGCCACCTAATGAAAAACTGTTTTTT.

This clonotype is classed as medium-sized. The V call is TRBV19, the J call TRBJ1-2; possible D gene TRBD1, 5 bases. This CDR3 has 13 residues. From germline, CDR1 is LNHDA and CDR2 SQIVND (reference sequence). The V gene lost 1 base and the J gene lost 5 bases, with 8 bases spanning the gap. In nucleotides, the CDR3 is TGTGCCAGTAGTATAGCGGGGCCGTATGGCTACACCTTC. Its protein product is CASSIAGPYGYTF. Full variable domain (rest looked up from reference TRBV19 and TRBJ1-2): DGGITQSPKYLFRKEGQNVTLSCEQNLNHDAMYWYRQDPGQGLRLIYYSQIVNDFQKGDIAEGYSVSREKKESFPLTVTSAQKNPTAFYLCASSIAGPYGYTFGSGTRLTVV.

This clonotype was seen a few times. The chain has TRBV5-6 and TRBJ2-3; D may be TRBD2 (6 bases). CDR3 length: 16 amino acids. Germline V CDR1 and CDR2: SGHDT, YYEEEE. V was shortened by 4 bases and J by 1 base, with 16 bases between the two germline ends. In DNA form, the CDR3 reads TGTGCCAGCAGCGAGGCCGGAGGGCCCGGCACAGATACGCAGTATTTT. Translating gives CASSEAGGPGTDTQYF.

The gene calls are TRBV3-1 and TRBJ1-1; D possibly corresponds to TRBD1 (5 bases). The germline V gene has CDR1 LGHDT and CDR2 YNNKEL (reference sequence). Between the trimmed V and J ends, which lost 0 bases and 3 bases, there was a span of 20 bases. The CDR3 has 18 residues. Here the CDR3 reads CASSQDRGVGYSDTEAFF. The CDR3 DNA reads as TGTGCCAGCAGCCAAGATAGGGGTGTCGGATATTCGGACACTGAAGCTTTCTTT.

V is TRBV20-1 and J is TRBJ2-7; 10 bases agree with TRBD1. J was trimmed by 4 bases and V by 2 bases; bases with no gene match: 8. CDR1 is DFQATT, CDR2 SNEGSKA, per germline (reference sequence). The CDR3 totals 15 residues. The CDR3 DNA reads TGCAGTGCTAGACCACGACAGGGGGCATGGTACGAGCAGTACTTC. It translates to CSARPRQGAWYEQYF.

The chain joins TRBV14 to TRBJ2-7; D unresolved. Germline-derived CDR1 and CDR2 are SGHDN and FVKESK. V was trimmed by 0 bases and J by 7 bases, leaving 10 bases between them. The CDR3 is 13 residues long. The CDR3 nucleotides read TGTGCCAGCAGCCAAGATGTGGCGAGGGAGCAGTACTTC. Encoded protein: CASSQDVAREQYF.

By share, this clonotype counts as medium-sized. The rearrangement uses TRBV7-6 and TRBJ1-6; TRBD1 aligns across 7 bases. After removal of 0 bases from V and 8 bases from J, the junction contained 7 bases not matched to a gene. Germline CDR1 reads SGHVS; CDR2 reads FNYEAQ. The CDR3 contains 16 residues. DNA for the CDR3: TGTGCCAGCAGCTTAGCTGTGACAGGGTTTCATTCACCCCTCCACTTT. This gives the protein CASSLAVTGFHSPLHF.

The V gene is TRBV7-9, the J gene TRBJ1-2; 7 nucleotides agree with TRBD1. The CDR3 is 15 amino acids. CDR1 and CDR2 (germline): SEHNR, FQNEAQ (reference sequence). Unmatched junction bases numbered 7, after V lost 3 bases and J lost 3 bases. The CDR3 DNA sequence: TGTGCCAGCAGCTTTCAAGGGGGCGCCGACTATGGCTACACCTTC. This translates into CASSFQGGADYGYTF.